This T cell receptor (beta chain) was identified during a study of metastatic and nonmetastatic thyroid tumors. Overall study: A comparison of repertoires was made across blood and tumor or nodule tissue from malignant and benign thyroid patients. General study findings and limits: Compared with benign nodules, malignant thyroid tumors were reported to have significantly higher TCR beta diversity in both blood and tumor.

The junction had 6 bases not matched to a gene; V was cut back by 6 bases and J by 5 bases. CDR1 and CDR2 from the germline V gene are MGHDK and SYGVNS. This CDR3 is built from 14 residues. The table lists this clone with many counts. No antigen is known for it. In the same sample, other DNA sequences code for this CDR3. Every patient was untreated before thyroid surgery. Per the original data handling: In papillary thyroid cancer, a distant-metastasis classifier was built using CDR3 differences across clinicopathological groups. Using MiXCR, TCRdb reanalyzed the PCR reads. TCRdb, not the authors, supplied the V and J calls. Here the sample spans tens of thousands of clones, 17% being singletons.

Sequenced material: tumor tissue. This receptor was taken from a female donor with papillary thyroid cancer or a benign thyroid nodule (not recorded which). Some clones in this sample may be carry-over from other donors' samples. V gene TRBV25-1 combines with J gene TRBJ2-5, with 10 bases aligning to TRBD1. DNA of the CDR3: TGTGCCAGCAGCGACAGGGGGCTACGGGAGACCCAGTACTTC. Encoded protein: CASSDRGLRETQYF.